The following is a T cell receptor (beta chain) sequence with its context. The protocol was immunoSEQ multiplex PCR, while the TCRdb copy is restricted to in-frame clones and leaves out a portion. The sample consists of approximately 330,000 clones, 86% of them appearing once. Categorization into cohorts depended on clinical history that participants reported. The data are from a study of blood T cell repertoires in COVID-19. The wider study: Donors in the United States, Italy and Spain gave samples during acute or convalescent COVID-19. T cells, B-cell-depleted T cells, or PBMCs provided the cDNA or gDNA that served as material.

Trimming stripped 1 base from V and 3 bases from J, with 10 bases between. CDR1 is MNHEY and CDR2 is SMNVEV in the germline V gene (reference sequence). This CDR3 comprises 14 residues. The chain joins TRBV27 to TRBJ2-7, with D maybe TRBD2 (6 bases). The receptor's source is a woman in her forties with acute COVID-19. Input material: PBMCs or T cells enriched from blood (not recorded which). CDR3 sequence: CASSLFPGGYEQYF. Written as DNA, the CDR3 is TGTGCCAGCAGTTTATTCCCCGGGGGCTACGAGCAGTACTTC.